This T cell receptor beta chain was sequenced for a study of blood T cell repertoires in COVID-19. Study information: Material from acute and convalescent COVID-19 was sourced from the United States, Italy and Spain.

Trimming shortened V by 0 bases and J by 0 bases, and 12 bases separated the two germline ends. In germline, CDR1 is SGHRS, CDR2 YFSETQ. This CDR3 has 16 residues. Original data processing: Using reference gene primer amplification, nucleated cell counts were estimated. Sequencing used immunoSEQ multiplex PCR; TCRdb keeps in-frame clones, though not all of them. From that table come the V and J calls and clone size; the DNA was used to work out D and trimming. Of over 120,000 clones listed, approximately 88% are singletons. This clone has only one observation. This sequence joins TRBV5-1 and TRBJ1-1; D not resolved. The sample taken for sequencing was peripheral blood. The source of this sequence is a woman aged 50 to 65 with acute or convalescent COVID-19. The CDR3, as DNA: TGCGCCAGCAGCTTGGTTCGGTTAGAGATGAACACTGAAGCTTTCTTT. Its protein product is CASSLVRLEMNTEAFF.